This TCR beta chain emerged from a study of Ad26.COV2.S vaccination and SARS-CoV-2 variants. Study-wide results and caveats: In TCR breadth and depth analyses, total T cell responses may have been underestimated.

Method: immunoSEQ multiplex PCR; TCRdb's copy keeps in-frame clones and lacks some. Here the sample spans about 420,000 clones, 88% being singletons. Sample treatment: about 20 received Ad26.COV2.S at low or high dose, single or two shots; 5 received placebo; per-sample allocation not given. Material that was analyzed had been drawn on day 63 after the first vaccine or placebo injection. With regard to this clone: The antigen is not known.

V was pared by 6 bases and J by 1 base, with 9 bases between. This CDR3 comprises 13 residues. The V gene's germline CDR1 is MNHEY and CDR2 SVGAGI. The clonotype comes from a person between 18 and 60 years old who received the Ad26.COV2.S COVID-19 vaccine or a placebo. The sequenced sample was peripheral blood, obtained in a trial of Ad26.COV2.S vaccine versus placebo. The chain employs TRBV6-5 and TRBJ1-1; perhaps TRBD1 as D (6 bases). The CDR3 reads CASSRTANTEAFF. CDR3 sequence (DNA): TGTGCCAGCAGCCGGACAGCGAACACTGAAGCTTTCTTT.